This TCR beta chain was profiled in a study of blood T cell repertoires in COVID-19. Study-wide context: Nucleic acid was either cDNA or gDNA, and it came from T cells, B-cell-depleted T cells, or PBMCs.

The CDR3 is 12 amino acids. The germline V gene encodes CDR1 SNHLY and CDR2 FYNNEI. The V end lost 3 bases, the J end lost 6 bases, and 6 bases lay between the germline ends. Clinical history as reported by participants underpinned cohort assignment. The authors' processing: Quantification of nucleated cells was approximated via reference gene primer amplification. Profiled with immunoSEQ multiplex PCR; TCRdb holds only in-frame clones, not every one. The DNA gave D and trimming, while V, J and clone size come from that table. The sample holds 150,000 to 200,000 clones, approximately 86% seen once. The sequenced material came from PBMCs or T cells enriched from blood (not recorded which). V is TRBV2 and J is TRBJ2-1, with a weak D call TRBD1 (5 bases). This clonotype was sampled from a woman in her sixties with acute COVID-19. CDR3 amino acids: CASSDRVNEQFF. The CDR3 DNA is TGTGCCAGCAGTGACAGGGTCAATGAGCAGTTCTTC.